The 4 T cell receptor beta chains below were found in one sample sequenced in a study of OX40 agonist ivuxolimab in advanced cancers. Only in-frame clones appear in the TCRdb table, and some are missing; sequencing was by immunoSEQ multiplex PCR. This table holds about 83,000 clones, roughly nine tenths found once. Here the sequenced sample was CD4+ or CD8+ T cells sorted from blood, taken in a trial of the OX40 agonist ivuxolimab. These receptors were taken from an adult with an advanced solid tumor such as melanoma, head and neck, liver or kidney cancer.

This chain uses TRBV28 with TRBJ1-1; D is ambiguous. Germline V gene data show CDR1 as MDHEN and CDR2 as SYDVKM. Trimming shortened V by 3 bases and J by 1 base, and 9 bases separated the two germline ends. This CDR3 is built from 14 residues. CDR3 sequence (DNA): TGTGCCAGCAGTTTGCGGCAGTGGAACACTGAAGCTTTCTTT. Amino acid sequence: CASSLRQWNTEAFF.

The gene calls are TRBV29-1 and TRBJ1-2; D gene uncertain. Germline V gene data show CDR1 as SQVTM and CDR2 as ANQGSEA. V was trimmed by 1 base and J by 7 bases, leaving 7 bases between them. The CDR3 extends over 11 amino acids. This CDR3 is CSVEVGLGYTF. The DNA of the CDR3 is TGCAGCGTTGAAGTGGGTCTTGGCTACACCTTC.

The sample holds one count of this clone. V is TRBV4-3 and J is TRBJ2-1; 12 nucleotides match TRBD2. The CDR3 consists of 16 residues. The germline CDR1 and CDR2 sequences are LGHNA and YSLEER. The V segment lost 0 bases and the J segment 6 bases; nucleotides outside the gene matches: 3. The CDR3 region is CASSQDPSGGANEQFF. Written as DNA, the CDR3 is TGCGCCAGCAGCCAAGATCCTAGCGGGGGGGCCAATGAGCAGTTCTTC.

In its sample, this clone was seen once. This chain connects TRBV6-4 to TRBJ1-5, with a tentative D call TRBD1 (5 bases). CDR1 is MRHNA and CDR2 is SNTAGT in the germline V gene. The CDR3 runs 13 residues. V lost 9 bases to trimming and J lost 3 bases, with 12 bases between them. CDR3 nucleotides: TGTGCCAGGACGACAGAAATCAATCAGCCCCAGCATTTT. It specifies CARTTEINQPQHF.